Listed below are T cell receptor beta chains from one sample, sequenced in a study of spatial heterogeneity in lung cancer. TCRdb re-called the 5' RACE reads through MiXCR, storing one row per CDR3 protein. In the table there are 50,000 to 75,000 distinct CDR3 sequences, around 6% of which are singletons. This specimen consisted of PBMCs, obtained at surgery. Receptors were obtained from a female donor with early-stage non-small cell lung cancer. Each CDR3 is given with its conserved first and last residue. The order of the fields is D gene, V gene, clone size, J gene, CDR3 DNA, CDR3 protein. D genes are given only for firm matches. Size values are once, few and many counts, or a class for expanded clones, and some rows have none.

.,TRBV7-2,many,TRBJ1-4,TGTGCCAGCAGTGTGGCCCCAACTAATGAAAAACTGTTTTTT,CASSVAPTNEKLFF
.,TRBV5-6,.,TRBJ1-1,TGTGCCAGCAGCTGGGGGGTAAACACTGAAGCTTTCTTT,CASSWGVNTEAFF
TRBD1,TRBV6-5,few,TRBJ2-1,TGTGCCAGCAGGCCCCTGGTCGTCGGACAGGGACAATACAATGAGCAGTTCTTC,CASRPLVVGQGQYNEQFF
.,TRBV6-5,many,TRBJ1-5,TGTGCCAGCAGTTTAAGGGGCCAGCCCCAGCATTTT,CASSLRGQPQHF
.,TRBV7-2,many,TRBJ1-2,TGTGCCAGCAGCTTAGCTACTGGTAACAACACCTTC,CASSLATGNNTF
.,TRBV2,many,TRBJ2-7,TGTGCCAGCAGTGCCCTGACTAGTAGCTACGAGCAGTACTTC,CASSALTSSYEQYF
.,TRBV2,many,TRBJ1-6,TGTGCCAGGAACAGGGAGGGGAATTCACCCCTCCACTTT,CARNREGNSPLHF
TRBD1,TRBV7-2,.,TRBJ2-1,TGTGCCAGCAGCTTAATCAGGGGGAGCTCCTACAATGAGCAGTTCTTC,CASSLIRGSSYNEQFF
.,TRBV19,few,TRBJ1-2,TGTGCCACCCTTGGGGACCGTTCCTATGGCTACACCTTC,CATLGDRSYGYTF
.,TRBV6-2/TRBV6-3,many,TRBJ1-5,TGTGCCAGCAGTTACGGGCAGGCAGTCAATCAGCCCCAGCATTTT,CASSYGQAVNQPQHF
TRBD1,TRBV24-1,.,TRBJ2-2,TGTGCCACCAGTGATTGGACAGGCCTGAACACCGGGGAGCTGTTTTTT,CATSDWTGLNTGELFF
.,TRBV10-2,many,TRBJ1-2,TGCGCCAGCAGTGAGGAACAGAATTATGGCTACACCTTC,CASSEEQNYGYTF
TRBD1,TRBV7-9,few,TRBJ2-5,TGTGCCAGCAGCTGGGGACAGGGGCTAGAGACCCAGTACTTC,CASSWGQGLETQYF
.,TRBV5-1,many,TRBJ2-3,TGCGCCAGCAGCTTGGATATGGATACGCAGTATTTT,CASSLDMDTQYF
.,TRBV7-9,.,TRBJ2-1,TGTGCCAGCAGCGCCCGACGGAGCTCCTACAATGAGCAGTTCTTC,CASSARRSSYNEQFF
.,TRBV5-1,many,TRBJ2-5,TGCGCCAGCAGCTTGGCAGGGGGGCCCGAGACCCAGTACTTC,CASSLAGGPETQYF
TRBD2,TRBV24-1,few,TRBJ2-3,TGTGCCACCAGTGACGTGGGGCTAGCGGGTACCACAGATACGCAGTATTTT,CATSDVGLAGTTDTQYF
.,TRBV12-3/TRBV12-4,many,TRBJ2-1,TGTGCCAGCAGCTTAGGGGACTTCAATGAGCAGTTCTTC,CASSLGDFNEQFF
.,TRBV5-4,.,TRBJ2-5,TGTGCCAGCAGCGGGAAGGCAGGGGGGAGGGAGACCCAGTACTTC,CASSGKAGGRETQYF
TRBD2,TRBV5-1,.,TRBJ2-3,TGCGCCAGCAGCTTGAAACTAGCGGCAGATACGCAGTATTTT,CASSLKLAADTQYF
.,TRBV21-1,many,TRBJ2-7,TGTGCCAGCAGCAAAGCAGATTACGAGCAGTACTTC,CASSKADYEQYF
.,TRBV7-3,few,TRBJ2-5,TGTGCCAGCAGCTCTCTAGGAAAGGGCGGAGAGACCCAGTACTTC,CASSSLGKGGETQYF
.,TRBV9,many,TRBJ2-1,TGTGCCAGCAGCGTAACGCCGAGCTCCTACAATGAGCAGTTCTTC,CASSVTPSSYNEQFF
.,TRBV20-1,.,TRBJ2-1,TGCACCTCTAGAGGGGGGCAGTGGAATGAGCAGTTCTTC,CTSRGGQWNEQFF